The text below deals with one T cell receptor (beta chain). These data come from a study of shared clonotypes between healthy human individuals. The data were produced by immunoSEQ multiplex PCR, yet TCRdb's version contains in-frame clones alone and is incomplete. This sample carries about 1.5 million clones, more than 95% of them seen once, and the ten largest clones take 1% to 1.5%. The sequence derives from a young man in good health. The sequenced sample consisted of naive CD4+ T cells sorted from blood. Subset specified: CD45RA+ positively selected.

CDR3 bases: TGTGCCTGGACCGAGGCGGGGGGCAATCAGCCCCAGCATTTT. This translates into CAWTEAGGNQPQHF. This sequence joins TRBV30 and TRBJ1-5, with D maybe TRBD1 (5 bases). The V gene lost 4 bases and the J gene lost 2 bases, with 12 bases spanning the gap. The CDR3 has 14 residues. Germline V gene sequence: CDR1 GTSNPN, CDR2 SVGIG (reference sequence). The variable domain in full, completed from reference TRBV30 and TRBJ1-5, reads SQTIHQWPATLVQPVGSPLSLECTVEGTSNPNLYWYRQAAGRGLQLLFYSVGIGQISSEVPQNLSASRPQDRQFILSSKKLLLSDSGFYLCAWTEAGGNQPQHFGDGTRLSIL.